The 20 T cell receptor beta chains below all came from one sample that was sequenced in a study of radiotherapy plus CTLA-4 blockade in lung cancer. The protocol was immunoSEQ multiplex PCR, while the TCRdb copy is restricted to in-frame clones and leaves out a portion. Of 45,000 to 75,000 clones in the sample, 77% are singletons; the top ten hold roughly 4%. The sequenced sample was peripheral blood, obtained from a patient treated with radiotherapy plus ipilimumab. The receptors shown here come from a human donor with non-small cell lung cancer who had a partial response to radiotherapy plus ipilimumab.

The chain recombines TRBV28 with TRBJ2-5, with 11 bases lining up with TRBD2. The CDR3 loop spans 18 amino acids. Germline V gene lookup returns CDR1 MDHEN and CDR2 SYDVKM. V shed 5 bases, J shed 5 bases, and the junction held 16 bases outside the gene matches. For the CDR3, the DNA is TGTGCCAGCAGTACCACCGGGGGTAGCGGGGGGGTAGGGGAGACCCAGTACTTC. Protein product: CASSTTGGSGGVGETQYF.

This chain connects TRBV2 to TRBJ1-3; 7 bases map to TRBD1. CDR1 is SNHLY and CDR2 is FYNNEI in the germline V gene. Losses at the gene ends were 6 bases for V and 4 bases for J; bases not matched to a gene: 9. The CDR3 totals 15 residues. The CDR3 spells CASSDRVRYGNTIYF. In DNA form, the CDR3 reads TGTGCCAGCAGCGACAGGGTTCGGTACGGAAACACCATATATTTT.

The chain joins TRBV30 to TRBJ1-5; 10 bases match TRBD1. The germline V gene has CDR1 GTSNPN and CDR2 SVGIG (reference sequence). CDR3 length equals 18 residues. J lost 2 bases, V lost 3 bases, and 13 bases had no gene match. The chain's CDR3 is CAWRAGTGDPWGNQPQHF. The CDR3 DNA sequence: TGTGCCTGGAGGGCTGGGACAGGGGATCCATGGGGCAATCAGCCCCAGCATTTT.

V usage is TRBV4-1 and J usage is TRBJ2-3, with TRBD1 matching 9 bases. The CDR3 is 19 amino acids. Germline assignment: CDR1 MGHRA and CDR2 YSYEKL. Losses at the gene ends were 0 bases for V and 8 bases for J; bases not matched to a gene: 18. The CDR3 DNA sequence: TGCGCCAGCAGCCAAGAAAGGGGACAGGGTTATCTAGTTGAAGTTACGCAGTATTTT. It translates to CASSQERGQGYLVEVTQYF.

The chain employs TRBV9 and TRBJ2-7; weak D call: TRBD1 (6 bases). In germline, CDR1 is SGDLS, CDR2 YYNGEE. The germline V and J ends were trimmed by 0 bases and 1 base, with 14 bases remaining between them. The CDR3 runs 16 residues. The CDR3 nucleotides read TGTGCCAGCAGCGTAGGGGTAGGGCAGGGGTCCTACGAGCAGTACTTC. Translation gives CASSVGVGQGSYEQYF. Supplemented by reference TRBV9 and TRBJ2-7, the full variable domain reads DSGVTQTPKHLITATGQRVTLRCSPRSGDLSVYWYQQSLDQGLQFLIQYYNGEERAKGNILERFSAQQFPDLHSELNLSSLELGDSALYFCASSVGVGQGSYEQYFGPGTRLTVT.

V gene TRBV10-3 combines with J gene TRBJ1-2; D remains ambiguous. V lost 0 bases and J 8 bases, leaving 13 bases between the germline ends. Germline assignment: CDR1 ENHRY and CDR2 SYGVKD. The CDR3 sequence is 14 residues long. The CDR3 reads CAISESPTTRGYTF. In DNA form, the CDR3 reads TGTGCCATCAGTGAGTCCCCGACAACCCGGGGCTACACCTTC.

This chain links TRBV6-5 with TRBJ2-3; 7 positions match TRBD1. The J segment lost 2 bases and the V segment lost 6 bases, leaving 8 bases of the junction unmatched. CDR3 size: 15 residues. CDR1 MNHEY and CDR2 SVGAGI come from the germline V gene. The CDR3 reads CASSRTGADTDTQYF. The CDR3 coding sequence is TGTGCCAGCAGCCGCACAGGGGCGGACACAGATACGCAGTATTTT.

The CDR3: CASSQGPGQGTYEQYF. The CDR3 nucleotides are TGCGCCAGCAGCCAAGGACCCGGACAGGGTACCTACGAGCAGTACTTC. This chain connects TRBV4-1 to TRBJ2-7; 8 bases line up with TRBD1. CDR1 MGHRA and CDR2 YSYEKL come from the germline V gene. This CDR3 spans 16 amino acids. The V gene end was trimmed by 1 base and the J gene end by 2 bases; junction bases not matched to a gene: 7.

The V call is TRBV5-1, the J call TRBJ2-3, with a weak D call TRBD1 (6 bases). CDR3 length: 12 amino acids. Germline CDR1 SGHRS, CDR2 YFSETQ. Trimming shortened V by 4 bases and J by 5 bases, and 8 bases separated the two germline ends. As DNA, the CDR3 is TGCGCCAGCAGCGAAGGGGGAGATACGCAGTATTTT. Amino acid sequence: CASSEGGDTQYF.

The gene calls are TRBV18 and TRBJ1-1; TRBD1 is a possible D gene (5 bases). This CDR3 region has 16 residues. Germline V gene data show CDR1 as KGHSH and CDR2 as LQKENI. V was pared by 3 bases and J by 3 bases, with 17 bases between. This CDR3 is CASSPGGLRRDTEAFF. DNA of the CDR3: TGTGCCAGCTCACCGGGGGGGTTGAGGCGGGACACTGAAGCTTTCTTT.

The chain joins TRBV5-6 to TRBJ1-4; TRBD1 agrees at 10 bases. This CDR3 contains 14 residues. The germline V gene encodes CDR1 SGHDT and CDR2 YYEEEE. Unmatched junction bases numbered 3, after V lost 2 bases and J lost 8 bases. The CDR3 coding sequence is TGTGCCAGCAGCTTTGGGACAGGGGAAGAAAAACTGTTTTTT. As protein: CASSFGTGEEKLFF.

CDR3 region: CASSPRSQRGSLEQFF. The CDR3 nucleotides are TGTGCCAGCAGTCCCCGTTCTCAGCGGGGGTCGCTTGAGCAGTTCTTC. The chain joins TRBV19 to TRBJ2-1, with TRBD2 matching over 8 bases. V lost 9 bases, J lost 9 bases, and 19 bases stayed unmatched. CDR1 LNHDA and CDR2 SQIVND come from the germline V gene (reference sequence). The CDR3 length is 16 residues.

This chain links TRBV4-1 with TRBJ2-1; D is perhaps TRBD2 (6 bases). Trimming took off 0 bases at V and 4 bases at J, with 13 bases between the two ends. Germline lookup yields CDR1 MGHRA and CDR2 YSYEKL. CDR3 length: 16 residues. The chain's CDR3 is CASSQEGSGLYNEQFF. The CDR3 nucleotides read TGCGCCAGCAGCCAAGAAGGTAGCGGACTATACAATGAGCAGTTCTTC.

The chain links TRBV6-5 to TRBJ1-2, with 8 bases fitting TRBD1. V shed 4 bases and J 8 bases; nucleotides not matched to a gene: 6. Germline-derived CDR1 and CDR2 are MNHEY and SVGAGI. The CDR3 runs to 13 residues. The CDR3 sequence: CASSSQGDGGYTF. CDR3 DNA: TGTGCCAGCAGTTCACAGGGGGATGGGGGCTACACCTTC.

This chain connects TRBV5-4 to TRBJ2-1; 12 bases align to TRBD1. J gave up 9 bases and V 6 bases, and 7 bases lay outside the gene matches. Germline V gene sequence: CDR1 SGHNT, CDR2 YYREEE (reference sequence). The CDR3 is made up of 14 amino acids. CDR3: CASTPGQGAGEQFF. CDR3 bases: TGTGCCAGCACCCCGGGACAGGGGGCTGGTGAGCAGTTCTTC.

Of note for this clone: At one end, the junction sequence differs from germline, possibly due to a read error. The same CDR3 is also encoded by other DNA sequences in this sample. The gene calls are TRBV9 and TRBJ1-5, with D maybe TRBD1 (5 bases). CDR3 length: 14 amino acids. The V gene's germline CDR1 is SGDLS and CDR2 YYNGEE. The DNA of the CDR3 is TGTGCTAGCAGCGTAGGAGACAGCGATCAGCCCCAGCATTTT. Translating it yields CASSVGDSDQPQHF.

The chain has TRBV4-3 and TRBJ2-2; the D is unclear. Germline CDR1 reads LGHNA; CDR2 reads YSLEER. V lost 0 bases and J 4 bases, leaving 6 bases between the germline ends. This CDR3 has 14 residues. CDR3 sequence (DNA): TGCGCCAGCAGCCAAGAAGTACTCACCGGGGAGCTGTTTTTT. Translated: CASSQEVLTGELFF.

This chain connects TRBV5-4 to TRBJ2-7, with TRBD1 identical over 9 bases. V dropped 3 bases and J dropped 5; count of bases not matched to a gene: 6. The CDR3 extends over 14 amino acids. Germline V gene lookup returns CDR1 SGHNT and CDR2 YYREEE (reference sequence). The CDR3 DNA is TGTGCCAGCAGCTCGGGACAGGGTCTCAACGAGCAGTACTTC. It yields the protein CASSSGQGLNEQYF.

The V gene is TRBV4-1, the J gene TRBJ2-3, with 9 bases matching TRBD1. Germline V lookup: CDR1 MGHRA, CDR2 YSYEKL. This CDR3 has 15 residues. The V and J ends lost 2 bases and 4 bases, in that order; junction bases with no gene match: 4. As DNA, the CDR3 is TGCGCCAGCAGCCAAACAGGGGGCGGGGCAGATACGCAGTATTTT. Its protein is CASSQTGGGADTQYF.

The gene calls are TRBV11-2 and TRBJ2-2, with 11 bases aligning to TRBD2. Germline trimming cut 5 bases from V and 7 bases from J; bases unmatched to any gene: 3. Per germline, CDR1 SGHAT and CDR2 FQNNGV. The CDR3 runs to 14 residues. CDR3 amino acids: CASSTSGGGGELFF. The CDR3 region has the DNA TGTGCCAGCAGCACTAGCGGGGGTGGCGGGGAGCTGTTTTTT.